This T cell receptor (beta chain) comes out of a study of vaccination effects on CD4 cells after COVID-19. Measured with immunoSEQ multiplex PCR; TCRdb has only the in-frame clones, and not every one. The sample contains some 21,000 clones, roughly 76% of which appear only once. The germline V gene has CDR1 MNHEY and CDR2 SVGAGI. This CDR3 spans 14 amino acids. V dropped 6 bases and J dropped 1; count of bases not matched to a gene: 5. ViraFEST assay sequencing came after antigen-specific CD4+ T cells were expanded with viral peptide pools. The culture ran for about 11 days, and then CD4+ T cells were isolated. The cohort was immunized with two doses of either the BNT162b2 or mRNA-1273 vaccine. Vaccine recipients, nucleocapsid antibody negative, had no prior SARS-CoV-2 infection. Days 3 and 7 saw half the medium replaced with IL-2 medium. This clone was picked up a small number of times. What it binds is not known.

Study-wide points: Late post-vaccination, clones induced by infection and those induced by vaccine underwent marked clonal contraction.

The material was CD4+ T cells from PBMCs cultured with HCoV-229E spike peptides, obtained after COVID-19 vaccination. This TCR was sampled from a human donor who received a COVID-19 vaccine. This chain joins TRBV6-5 and TRBJ1-1, with TRBD1 matching 7 bases. The CDR3 region has the DNA TGTGCCAGCAGCCACCGACAGGGGAACACTGAAGCTTTCTTT. It is translated as CASSHRQGNTEAFF.